Here is one T cell receptor (beta chain) with its context. Its antigen is undetermined. This entry comes from a study of vaccination and CD4 T cells after COVID-19. The Oncomine TCR Beta short-read assay sequenced DNA from cultured CD4+ T cells. A single record per CDR3 protein comes from TCRdb applying MiXCR to the PCR reads. The sample gives 16,000 or so distinct CDR3 sequences, 75% of which show up once; 9% to 10% is in the top ten. Treatment meaning: approximately 11-day PBMC culture with coronavirus spike peptide pools or control peptides (ViraFEST assay). Germline-derived CDR1 and CDR2 are SEHNR and FQNEAQ (reference sequence). This CDR3 contains 15 residues. Trimming removed 5 bases at V and 1 base at J, with 11 bases between.

This rearrangement joins TRBV7-9 to TRBJ2-2; unclear D gene. This TCR came from a human donor who received a COVID-19 vaccine. The specimen comprised CD4+ T cells from blood, cultured in vitro, sampled after SARS-CoV-2 vaccination. Written as DNA, the CDR3 is TGTGCCAGCAGCCCCCGGGCAGGGAACACCGGGGAGCTGTTTTTT. This sequence encodes CASSPRAGNTGELFF.